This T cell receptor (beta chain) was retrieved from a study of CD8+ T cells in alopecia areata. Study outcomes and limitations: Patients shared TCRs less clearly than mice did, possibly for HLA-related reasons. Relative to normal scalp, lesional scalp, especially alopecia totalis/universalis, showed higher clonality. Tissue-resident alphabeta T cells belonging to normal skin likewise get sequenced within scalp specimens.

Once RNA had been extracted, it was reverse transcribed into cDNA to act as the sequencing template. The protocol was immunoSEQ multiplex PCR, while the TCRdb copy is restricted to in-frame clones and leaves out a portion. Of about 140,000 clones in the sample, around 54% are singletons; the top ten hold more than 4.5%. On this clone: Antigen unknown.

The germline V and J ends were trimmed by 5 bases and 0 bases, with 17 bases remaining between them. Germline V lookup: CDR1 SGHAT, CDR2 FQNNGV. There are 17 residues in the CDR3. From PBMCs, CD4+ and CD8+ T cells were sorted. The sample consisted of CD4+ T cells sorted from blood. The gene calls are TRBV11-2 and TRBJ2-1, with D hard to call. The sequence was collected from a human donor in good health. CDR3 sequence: CASSRYVGTPSYNEQFF. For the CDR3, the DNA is TGTGCCAGCAGCCGTTACGTTGGTACTCCCTCCTACAATGAGCAGTTCTTC.